Detailed here is one TCR beta chain. Its specificity is unknown. Amplification used 60 Vbeta primers and 13 Jbeta primers. How the authors handled the data: A later analysis tallied approximately 80 million unique TCR beta chains, 8.5 million to 11 million of them shared. TCRdb keeps only in-frame clones here, not all; method: immunoSEQ multiplex PCR. That table gives V, J and clone size, and the DNA gave D and trimming. The sample holds tens of thousands of clones; 75% to 85% are singletons and the top ten take 1.5% to 2%. There are 15 residues in the CDR3. Per the germline V gene, CDR1 is LGHNA and CDR2 is YSLEER. V was trimmed by 0 bases and J by 6 bases, leaving 12 bases between them. The entry originates in a study of cytomegalovirus exposure and HLA in healthy donors. Regarding the study as a whole: A missense DCLRE1C variant was associated with V- and J-gene trimming of TCR beta chains in a later analysis, and an independent cohort replicated the association. On later analysis, the bulk of CMV-associated TCR beta chains appeared to be HLA-restricted.

The rearrangement links TRBV4-3 to TRBJ1-3, with D unclear. Sequencing used PBMCs. This receptor was obtained from a human donor in good health. This CDR3 is CASSQETQLLNTIYF. CDR3 DNA sequence: TGCGCCAGCAGCCAAGAAACACAGTTGCTAAACACCATATATTTT.